This T cell receptor (beta chain) was profiled in a study of shared clonotypes between healthy human individuals (dated by TCRdb to 2018 to 2020). In terms of the full investigation: Two women and a few men aged 18 to 49 years were included in the cohort. For each donor, CD4 naive and CD4 memory were each given three plates, CD8 naive was given two plates, and CD8 memory was given one plate. Blood TCR repertoires of five healthy adults were deeply sequenced to estimate repertoire size and the extent of clonotype sharing between individuals. To increase sequencing depth and limit assay-specific biases, TCR repertoire library preparation and sequencing were carried out by different laboratories using diverse techniques. Each donor's leukapheresis produced roughly between roughly 0.85 and 10 billion PBMCs. Here is what the overall study found, with its caveats: Only blood was sampled, and tissue TCR repertoires likely differ from those in blood. Pairwise subsampling led to the expectation that sequencing depth would affect the degree of clonotype sharing among donors. Because the study included only a small number of donors, the genetic and exposure-history diversity represented was limited. Incomplete sequencing was indicated by rarefaction of sorted-subset datasets, despite the large sequencing depth. Naive subsets generally had larger estimated clonotype richness than memory subsets did. Compared with non-shared clonotypes, clonotypes shared by all four sorted-subset donors had higher generation probabilities. Across four donors, around 5.4% of naive CD4, roughly 3.5% of naive CD8, approximately 2.5% of memory CD4, and under 0.45% of memory CD8 clonotypes were shared.

The donors were healthy, HIV-negative adults who had no recently reported acute infections or vaccinations. Every donor was a Caucasian adult residing in Nashville, Tennessee, USA. CD4+ T cells were enriched by magnetic negative selection, after which naive cells were positively selected on CD45RA and the negative fraction was taken as the memory subset. Blood was obtained by leukapheresis, after which PBMCs were separated by Ficoll-Histopaque density gradient centrifugation and cryopreserved in liquid nitrogen vapor phase. Analytical flow cytometry was used to check the purity and quantity of each magnetically sorted T cell population. Genomic DNA was isolated from each sorted fraction and quantified by UV absorbance on a Nanodrop 2000c. Worth noting for this clone: The target of this receptor is not known. No base quality information exists; no much larger clone differs at one position.

TCR CDR3 regions were amplified from genomic DNA by multiplex PCR using the deep immunoSEQ assay. Extracted genomic DNA from each cell subset was spread evenly across all wells of several immunoSEQ 96-well plates, with each plate serving as a replicate. Each replicate PCR for sorted subsets received about 0.2 ug genomic DNA, equal to 28,000 or so T cell genomes. Purified libraries were quantified with a Qubit 3.0 fluorometer, sized on a Bioanalyzer 2100, and re-quantified with the KAPA Library Quantification kit. Every immunoSEQ 96-well plate was sequenced on a separate single-read 150-cycle Illumina NextSeq 550 flow cell. On the authors' methods: Because the immunoSEQ output held only junctional sequences and lacked quality scores, the filtering could not match the filtering applied to full-length reads. Sequences were annotated with PyIR, a Python wrapper for IgBLAST v1.9, using IMGT germline references to assign V/J genes and CDR3. Reads were removed for weak V/J assignments (E-value above 1e-6), missing CDR3, stop codons, out-of-frame junctions, or ambiguous translated residues. V3J clonotypes were defined as sequences sharing the same inferred V gene, J gene, and CDR3 amino acid sequence. Percentage overlap between repertoires was computed as shared unique clonotypes divided by the size of the smaller repertoire. RTK rarefaction, the Chao1 estimator, and Recon v2.1 estimates of unobserved clonotypes were used to assess repertoire richness. Generation probabilities were computed with OLGA for all TCRbeta clonotypes obtained by the gDNA method from several donors. In its TCRdb copy, this immuneACCESS table keeps in-frame sequences only and misses some clones. Where compared with another copy, unresolved V genes explain less than half of these, and the others have no known cause. V and J calls and clone size are given by that table; D and trimming were obtained from the DNA. Here the sample has a few hundred thousand clones; more than 95% occur a single time. 0.045% to 0.06% of the sample rests with the top ten.

Sequenced input: naive CD4+ T cells sorted from blood. Reading the label with the study, this specimen's cell subset or site is: CD45RA+ positively selected. The clonotype comes from a woman aged 30 to 39 in good health.

The CDR3 here reads CASSFLGVNTGELFF. The DNA sequence follows: TGTGCCAGCAGCTTTTTAGGGGTGAACACCGGGGAGCTGTTTTTT. The V and J genes are TRBV7-2 and TRBJ2-2; TRBD1 is a possible D gene, resting on 5 matching bases. CDR1 and CDR2, per the germline V gene, are SGHTA and FQGNSA. The V and J ends are trimmed by 3 bases and 1 base, leaving 9 bases between them. From the cysteine through the phenylalanine, the CDR3 covers 15 amino acids. The only DNA kept is the CDR3, 45 bases in frame from the first base.